This TCR beta chain was captured in a study of regulatory T cells in long-lasting Graves disease. Construction of TCR beta libraries relied on iRepertoire HTBI primers and on Arm-PCR targeting CDR3 regions. TCRdb processed the multiplex PCR reads anew with MiXCR; each CDR3 protein has one entry. The data show 400,000 to 500,000 distinct CDR3 sequences, around 15% seen once. General study findings and limits: Not thyroid tissue but only peripheral blood was studied.

Details on this clonotype: Its antigen is as yet unknown.

Described time point: newly diagnosed GD, antithyroid drugs for less than 3 months. The TCR library used RNA extracted from PBMCs. The EDTA tubes were filled with around 8.5 milliliters of drawn peripheral blood. Separately, the same data were catalogued under a study of T cells in Graves' hyperthyroidism and ophthalmopathy.

The receptor comes from a woman aged 45-60 years with Graves disease. The sequencing here drew on peripheral blood mononuclear cells (PBMCs), taken at new diagnosis, from a patient treated with antithyroid drugs.

The CDR3 region has the DNA TGTGCCAGTAGTATAAAGCGTGGGAGTGATAGCAATCAGCCCCAGCATTTT. Translated, it gives CASSIKRGSDSNQPQHF. This rearrangement joins TRBV19 to TRBJ1-5; D is uncertain. The CDR3 runs 17 residues. V was clipped by 2 bases and J by 0 bases, with 14 bases between them. From germline, CDR1 is LNHDA and CDR2 SQIVND (reference sequence).